The T cell receptor (beta chain) under discussion was sequenced for a study of T-cell memory formation after mild COVID-19. About the research overall: Clusters were largely donor specific. General study findings and limits: The CD4+ clones that contracted clustered mainly within CM and EM, and the CD8+ clones concentrated in EMRA.

TCR alpha and TCR beta cDNA libraries with sample barcodes and UMIs came from 5'RACE using constant-segment primers. From the 5' RACE reads, TCRdb called clonotypes with MiXCR, one entry per CDR3 protein. This sample has fewer than 650,000 distinct CDR3 sequences, with 15% to 20% found just once. In the case of this clonotype: The antigen is unknown.

V was shortened by 2 bases and J by 3 bases, with 11 bases between the two germline ends. CDR1 is MNHEY, CDR2 SMNVEV, per germline (reference sequence). The CDR3 sequence is 14 residues long. The rearrangement uses TRBV27 and TRBJ2-7; no firm D call. The receptor comes from an adult woman who had mild COVID-19 (a few samples of this study predate the infection). Cell type and time point are not known. Sequencing was done on a sample of PBMCs or a T cell subset sorted from them (not recorded which). The CDR3 loop is CASSLKGNHYEQYF. The CDR3 DNA is TGTGCCAGCAGTTTAAAGGGTAATCACTACGAGCAGTACTTC.